A single sample is the source of the 32 T cell receptor beta chains below, sequenced in a study of T cell clonotyping in hematopoietic cell transplantation (dated by TCRdb to the early 2020s). Library preparation employed the immunoSEQ multiplex PCR assay. What TCRdb holds here is the immuneACCESS table cut down to in-frame rearrangements. Part of the clones is not present; checked against another copy, under half of the missing clones reflect an unresolved V gene, and the others are unexplained. Within this sample are about 80,000 clones, with 90% to 96% of them counted one time only. Of the sample, roughly 1.5% falls within the top ten clones. What this sample's time point label stands for: recipient sample about 28 days before transplant, after cytoreduction. The sample consisted of peripheral blood mononuclear cells, taken before stem cell transplant. The receptors were sampled from a woman aged 45 to 65 with acute myeloid leukemia. Some clones in this sample may be carry-over from other donors' samples.

The chain has TRBV5-8 and TRBJ2-7; 7 bases map to TRBD1. Germline values: CDR1 SGHTS, CDR2 YDEGEE. This CDR3 is built from 15 residues. Losses at the gene ends were 5 bases for V and 3 bases for J; bases not matched to a gene: 11. This CDR3 is CASSHWARGFYEQYF. CDR3 DNA: TGTGCCAGCAGTCATTGGGCCAGGGGGTTCTACGAGCAGTACTTC.

The V call is TRBV9, the J call TRBJ1-1, with 7 positions matching TRBD1. CDR3 length equals 15 residues. CDR1 SGDLS and CDR2 YYNGEE come from the germline V gene. The J segment lost 0 bases and the V segment lost 4 bases, leaving 6 bases of the junction unmatched. CDR3: CASSPSTGVNTEAFF. The CDR3 DNA reads as TGTGCCAGCAGCCCCAGCACAGGGGTGAACACTGAAGCTTTCTTT.

The gene calls are TRBV14 and TRBJ1-1; D ambiguous. This CDR3 comprises 12 residues. Per germline, CDR1 SGHDN and CDR2 FVKESK. Between the trimmed V and J ends, which lost 3 bases and 11 bases, there was a span of 13 bases. The CDR3 DNA follows: TGTGCCAGCAGCCAGAGGTGGGGTCGGGCTTTCTTT. Translated: CASSQRWGRAFF.

CDR3 loop: CASSYFGQRLGYEQYF. In nucleotides, the CDR3 is TGTGCCAGCAGTTACTTCGGACAGCGTCTAGGGTACGAGCAGTACTTC. This chain connects TRBV6-5 to TRBJ2-7; D might be TRBD1 (6 bases). Looked up from germline, CDR1 is MNHEY and CDR2 is SVGAGI. The length of the CDR3 is 16 residues. Trimming left V 1 base short and J 4 bases short, with 17 bases between.

This chain uses TRBV11-2 with TRBJ1-1; no clear D. Germline CDR1 reads SGHAT; CDR2 reads FQNNGV. V was shortened by 1 base and J by 3 bases, with 6 bases between the two germline ends. There are 13 residues in the CDR3. The CDR3: CASSLVADTEAFF. CDR3 DNA sequence: TGTGCCAGCAGCTTAGTAGCTGACACTGAAGCTTTCTTT.

CDR3 sequence reads: CASSQPRGGDTQYF. For the CDR3, the DNA is TGTGCCAGCAGCCAACCCCGGGGGGGAGATACGCAGTATTTT. This chain uses TRBV4-2 with TRBJ2-3; 8 bases align to TRBD2. Trimming removed 2 bases from V and 5 bases from J; junction bases left unmatched: 3. This CDR3 region has 14 residues. The germline V gene has CDR1 LGHNA and CDR2 YNFKEQ.

The CDR3 reads CASSLEGGESNQPQHF. CDR3 in DNA: TGTGCCAGCAGCTTGGAAGGAGGGGAGAGTAATCAGCCCCAGCATTTT. V gene TRBV5-8 combines with J gene TRBJ1-5, with D perhaps TRBD1 (5 bases). The V end lost 0 bases, the J end lost 4 bases, and 14 bases lay between the germline ends. The CDR3 has 16 amino acids. From germline, CDR1 is SGHTS and CDR2 YDEGEE.

The chain combines TRBV2 with TRBJ2-4, with 8 positions matching TRBD1. J lost 1 base, V lost 5 bases, and 13 bases had no gene match. Germline loops: CDR1 SNHLY, CDR2 FYNNEI. This CDR3 has 18 residues. The CDR3 nucleotides read TGTGCCAGCAGTACCCTGGGATCGACAGGGGCGGCCAAAAACATTCAGTACTTC. This translates into CASSTLGSTGAAKNIQYF.

This chain uses TRBV11-3 with TRBJ2-7, with D perhaps matching TRBD2 (5 bases). This CDR3 contains 13 residues. Trimming took 5 bases from V and 7 from J, leaving 15 bases between them. The germline CDR1 and CDR2 sequences are SGHNT and YENEEA. CDR3 coding DNA: TGTGCCAGCAGCCTCATCCCGGCGGGTGAGCAGTACTTC. Translated: CASSLIPAGEQYF.

This clone was observed once. The chain combines TRBV11-2 with TRBJ2-5; D unclear. The CDR3 runs to 13 residues. The germline CDR1 and CDR2 sequences are SGHAT and FQNNGV. V lost 6 bases, J lost 4 bases, and 12 bases lay in between. The CDR3: CASRTAVRETQYF. The DNA for the CDR3 is TGTGCCAGCAGGACCGCGGTTCGAGAGACCCAGTACTTC.

This chain connects TRBV19 to TRBJ1-5; 8 bases match TRBD1. The germline CDR1 and CDR2 sequences are LNHDA and SQIVND (reference sequence). This CDR3 comprises 15 residues. With 2 bases clipped from V and 7 bases from J, the junction kept 7 bases outside the gene matches. The CDR3 loop reads CASSIYQGARQPQHF. The CDR3 DNA reads TGTGCCAGTAGTATATATCAGGGGGCCCGGCAGCCCCAGCATTTT.

The chain has TRBV15 and TRBJ1-2, with D perhaps TRBD1 (5 bases). Germline V gives CDR1 LNHNV, CDR2 YYDKDF (reference sequence). Trimming removed 5 bases at V and 8 bases at J, with 15 bases between. The CDR3 contains 13 residues. The DNA of the CDR3 is TGTGCCACCAGCGAGACAGTCCATAAGGGCTACACCTTC. Translation gives CATSETVHKGYTF.

V and J are TRBV30 and TRBJ1-1; 7 bases line up with TRBD1. This CDR3 is 13 amino acids long. CDR1 GTSNPN and CDR2 SVGIG come from the germline V gene (reference sequence). The V segment lost 5 bases and the J segment 5 bases; nucleotides outside the gene matches: 8. The CDR3 region is CAWAKIQGTEAFF. The CDR3, as DNA: TGTGCCTGGGCAAAGATACAGGGGACTGAAGCTTTCTTT. Using reference TRBV30 and TRBJ1-1 for the parts outside the CDR3, the full variable domain is SQTIHQWPATLVQPVGSPLSLECTVEGTSNPNLYWYRQAAGRGLQLLFYSVGIGQISSEVPQNLSASRPQDRQFILSSKKLLLSDSGFYLCAWAKIQGTEAFFGQGTRLTVV.

This chain connects TRBV5-6 to TRBJ1-1, with a possible D match to TRBD1 (5 bases). Germline-derived CDR1 and CDR2 are SGHDT and YYEEEE. The CDR3 loop spans 12 amino acids. Trimming took off 2 bases at V and 7 bases at J, with 9 bases between the two ends. DNA of the CDR3: TGTGCCAGCAGCTTACAACAGGATGAAGCTTTCTTT. Translated, it gives CASSLQQDEAFF.

The chain employs TRBV18 and TRBJ1-5; a possible D gene is TRBD1 (5 bases). This CDR3 spans 16 amino acids. CDR1 and CDR2 (germline): KGHSH, LQKENI. V was clipped by 5 bases and J by 3 bases, with 17 bases between them. The CDR3 DNA reads as TGTGCCAGCTCATTAACAGGCAACCCCTTCAATCAGCCCCAGCATTTT. This gives the protein CASSLTGNPFNQPQHF.

V is TRBV30 and J is TRBJ1-4; D is perhaps TRBD1 (5 bases). CDR3 size: 16 residues. Germline CDR1 GTSNPN, CDR2 SVGIG (reference sequence). V was cut by 0 bases and J by 13 bases, with 24 bases left in between. The CDR3 loop is CAWSVTLGQGSRRLFF. Here the CDR3 DNA reads TGTGCCTGGAGTGTAACTCTCGGGCAGGGCTCTAGAAGACTGTTTTTT.

In this sample, this clone turned up once. The V gene is TRBV19, the J gene TRBJ2-3; D gene ambiguous. V gave up 4 bases and J gave up 4 bases, with 6 bases separating them. Germline lookup yields CDR1 LNHDA and CDR2 SQIVND (reference sequence). This CDR3 region has 12 residues. Here the CDR3 DNA reads TGTGCCAGTAGTACACGACCAGATACGCAGTATTTT. Its protein product is CASSTRPDTQYF.

This clone was detected only once. The chain has TRBV19 and TRBJ1-1; perhaps TRBD1 as D (5 bases). The CDR3 sequence is 14 residues long. Germline CDR1 reads LNHDA; CDR2 reads SQIVND (reference sequence). Trimming removed 7 bases at V and 1 base at J, with 13 bases between. CDR3 sequence (DNA): TGTGCCAGTACCCAGACTCAGGGGAACACTGAAGCTTTCTTT. Its translation: CASTQTQGNTEAFF.

The chain has TRBV30 and TRBJ2-1; 8 bases are shared with TRBD2. There are 14 residues in the CDR3. The trim removed 1 base at V and 4 bases at J, leaving 3 bases unmatched. CDR1 is GTSNPN, CDR2 SVGIG, per germline (reference sequence). The CDR3 region is CAWSGGTSYNEQFF. In DNA form, the CDR3 reads TGTGCCTGGAGTGGTGGGACTAGTTACAATGAGCAGTTCTTC.

The CDR3 bases are TGTGCCAGCAGTTTCGTAGTATACAATGAGCAGTTCTTC. It specifies CASSFVVYNEQFF. The rearrangement joins TRBV14 to TRBJ2-1; D not resolved. Germline V gene data show CDR1 as SGHDN and CDR2 as FVKESK. This CDR3 has 13 amino acids. The ends were cut back, 6 bases at V and 4 bases at J, with 10 bases in the middle.

The chain has TRBV6-1 and TRBJ1-2; 7 bases agree with TRBD1. CDR1 MNHNS and CDR2 SASEGT come from the germline V gene. J was trimmed by 6 bases and V by 7 bases; bases with no gene match: 14. This CDR3 is 15 amino acids long. DNA for the CDR3: TGTGCCAGCACGGACCCGGGACAGAGGCCTAATGGCTACACCTTC. Amino acid sequence: CASTDPGQRPNGYTF.

V and J are TRBV6-7 and TRBJ2-5, with 8 bases fitting TRBD1. TRBV6-7 is designated an ORF whose function remains uncertain. Unmatched junction bases numbered 7, after V lost 2 bases and J lost 2 bases. This CDR3 has 16 residues. This chain's CDR3 is CASSYPGTGLQETQYF. The CDR3 nucleotides read TGTGCCAGCAGTTACCCAGGGACAGGACTTCAAGAGACCCAGTACTTC.

This sequence joins TRBV5-4 and TRBJ2-7; D possibly corresponds to TRBD2 (6 bases). CDR1 and CDR2 (germline): SGHNT, YYREEE (reference sequence). The CDR3 loop spans 13 amino acids. Trimming pared 7 bases from V and 5 bases from J, leaving 16 bases between. As DNA, the CDR3 is TGTGCCAGCTGGGCCAGGGAGGCGGACGAGCAGTACTTC. It encodes CASWAREADEQYF.

The chain carries TRBV11-2 and TRBJ2-7, with TRBD2 matching 11 bases. CDR3 length: 14 amino acids. From germline, CDR1 is SGHAT and CDR2 FQNNGV. V lost 5 bases and J lost 5; bases outside the gene matches: 5. The CDR3 bases are TGTGCCAGCAGCACTACTAGCGGGAGCCACGAGCAGTACTTC. It is translated as CASSTTSGSHEQYF.

The V gene is TRBV19, the J gene TRBJ2-6; D remains ambiguous. This CDR3 is built from 16 residues. V dropped 5 bases and J dropped 2 bases, with 13 bases sitting between them. The germline gives CDR1 LNHDA, CDR2 SQIVND (reference sequence). This chain's CDR3 is CASSLPRHAGANVLTF. The DNA for the CDR3 is TGTGCCAGTAGTCTCCCTCGGCACGCTGGGGCCAACGTCCTGACTTTC.

The genes are TRBV5-8 and TRBJ2-3; maybe TRBD2 (6 bases). Trimming stripped 4 bases from V and 0 bases from J, with 12 bases between. The CDR3 consists of 15 residues. Germline CDR1 SGHTS, CDR2 YDEGEE. The CDR3 DNA reads TGTGCCAGCAGCCAGGTCGGGGGTAGCACAGATACGCAGTATTTT. Translation: CASSQVGGSTDTQYF. Full variable domain (outside the CDR3, taken from reference TRBV5-8 and TRBJ2-3): EAGVTQSPTHLIKTRGQQATLRCSPISGHTSVYWYQQALGLGLQFLLWYDEGEERNRGNFPPRFSGRQFPNYSSELNVNALELEDSALYLCASSQVGGSTDTQYFGPGTRLTVL.

The gene calls are TRBV5-1 and TRBJ2-3, with D tentatively TRBD1 (5 bases). Germline CDR1 reads SGHRS; CDR2 reads YFSETQ. The V gene lost 4 bases and the J gene lost 1 base, with 22 bases spanning the gap. The CDR3 extends over 18 amino acids. The CDR3 protein is CASSLRSTEIYGTDTQYF. The CDR3 nucleotides are TGCGCCAGCAGCCTTAGGTCGACAGAGATCTATGGCACAGATACGCAGTATTTT.

The chain links TRBV6-1 to TRBJ1-2; D is unclear. V lost 4 bases, J lost 2 bases, and 8 bases lay in between. Germline values: CDR1 MNHNS, CDR2 SASEGT. The CDR3 is 13 amino acids. The CDR3 region is CASSATENYGYTF. In nucleotides, the CDR3 is TGTGCCAGCAGTGCAACAGAAAACTATGGCTACACCTTC.

This rearrangement joins TRBV11-3 to TRBJ2-1; D uncertain. With 5 bases removed from V and 9 bases from J, the gap between germline ends came to 14 bases. Germline assignment: CDR1 SGHNT and CDR2 YENEEA. The CDR3 runs to 13 residues. The CDR3 protein is CASSLPSMREQFF. In DNA, the CDR3 is TGTGCCAGCAGCCTCCCCTCCATGCGTGAGCAGTTCTTC.

The chain recombines TRBV9 with TRBJ1-1; D gene ambiguous. This CDR3 is 14 amino acids long. In germline, CDR1 is SGDLS, CDR2 YYNGEE. The V and J ends lost 0 bases and 4 bases respectively, with 10 bases between them. In nucleotides, the CDR3 is TGTGCCAGCAGCGTAGGTGGTGAGGGCACTGAAGCTTTCTTT. It translates to CASSVGGEGTEAFF.

This chain links TRBV7-9 with TRBJ2-7; no clear D gene. The CDR3 has 16 residues. V lost 1 base, J lost 5 bases, and 18 bases lay in between. The V gene's germline CDR1 is SEHNR and CDR2 FQNEAQ (reference sequence). The CDR3, as DNA: TGTGCCAGCAGCTTAGGAGATAGTGGCCCTACGGACGAGCAGTACTTC. Its translation is CASSLGDSGPTDEQYF. The full variable domain, completed using reference TRBV7-9 and TRBJ2-7, is DTGVSQNPRHKITKRGQNVTFRCDPISEHNRLYWYRQTLGQGPEFLTYFQNEAQLEKSRLLSDRFSAERPKGSFSTLEIQRTEQGDSAMYLCASSLGDSGPTDEQYFGPGTRLTVT.

This chain uses TRBV5-1 with TRBJ2-2; D gene unclear. The CDR3 consists of 13 residues. Germline CDR1 SGHRS, CDR2 YFSETQ. Between the trimmed V and J ends, which lost 2 bases and 1 base, there was a span of 3 bases. As DNA, the CDR3 is TGCGCCAGCAGCTTCTTGAACACCGGGGAGCTGTTTTTT. Amino acids: CASSFLNTGELFF.